This T cell receptor (beta chain) was profiled in a study of T cells in Graves' hyperthyroidism and ophthalmopathy. Every diagnosis used clinical symptoms, serum thyroxine and TRAb, thyroid ultrasound and orbital computed tomography. Fresh peripheral blood, more than 9 ml, yielded the PBMCs. Regions amplified from RNA transcripts were the TCR beta CDR3 regions. An initial round of RT-PCR targeting the TCR CDR3 relied on the HTBI primer set. One entry per CDR3 protein, called by TCRdb with MiXCR from the multiplex PCR reads. The sample carries about 380,000 distinct CDR3 sequences, less than 20% recorded once. This CDR3 has 16 amino acids. Germline CDR1 is SNHLY and CDR2 is FYNNEI. Trimming took 3 bases from V and 4 from J, leaving 19 bases between them. There are many counts of this clonotype.

This clonotype was sampled from a man between 18 and 35 years old with Graves' ophthalmopathy. The chain carries TRBV2 and TRBJ2-7; a weak D match, TRBD2 (7 bases). The sample comprised blood. In nucleotides, the CDR3 is TGTGCCAGCAGTGAGTCTGGGGGGGGGGCCATTTACGAGCAGTACTTC. As protein: CASSESGGGAIYEQYF. Filled out from reference TRBV2 and TRBJ2-7, the complete variable domain reads EPEVTQTPSHQVTQMGQEVILRCVPISNHLYFYWYRQILGQKVEFLVSFYNNEISEKSEIFDDQFSVERPDGSNFTLKIRSTKLEDSAMYFCASSESGGGAIYEQYFGPGTRLTVT.